Listed below are T cell receptor beta chains from one sample, sequenced in a study of T cells after yellow fever vaccination. TCRdb independently ran MiXCR on the 5' RACE reads; one entry per CDR3 protein. The sample shows hundreds of thousands of distinct CDR3 sequences, roughly a sixth of them seen only once. Material: PBMCs, obtained before the yellow fever booster vaccination. Receptors were obtained from a man between 18 and 35 years old who received the YFV17D yellow fever vaccine. The CDR3 runs from the conserved cysteine through the conserved F or W. A D gene is named only where the DNA matches it firmly. A clone size is listed for some rows: how often the clone was seen (once, few, many), or a class if it is expanded.

clone size	D gene	V gene	J gene	CDR3 protein	CDR3 DNA
few	.	TRBV12-5	TRBJ1-1	CASGLVGTEAFF	TGTGCTAGTGGTTTGGTGGGCACTGAAGCTTTCTTT
.	.	TRBV20-1	TRBJ1-2	CSVLPGNVYGYTF	TGCAGTGTACTCCCAGGGAACGTCTATGGCTACACCTTC
.	.	TRBV10-2	TRBJ2-7	CASSGNRDGGYEQYF	TGCGCCAGCTCCGGAAACCGGGACGGAGGCTACGAGCAGTACTTC
.	TRBD1	TRBV5-1	TRBJ1-5	CASSLELGTGDAGNQPQHF	TGCGCCAGCAGCTTGGAACTTGGGACAGGGGATGCGGGCAATCAGCCCCAGCATTTT
many	TRBD1	TRBV12-3/TRBV12-4	TRBJ2-2	CASSRPGQGIGELFF	TGTGCCAGCAGTCGTCCGGGACAGGGGATCGGGGAGCTGTTTTTT
.	.	TRBV7-9	TRBJ2-6	CASSVDGAYSGANVLTF	TGTGCCAGCAGCGTAGATGGCGCCTACTCTGGGGCCAACGTCCTGACTTTC
.	TRBD1	TRBV6-5	TRBJ1-1	CASSLGTATEAFF	TGTGCCAGCAGCCTCGGGACAGCCACTGAAGCTTTCTTT
.	TRBD1	TRBV12-3/TRBV12-4	TRBJ1-2	CASIRTGVNYGYTF	TGTGCCAGCATACGGACAGGCGTTAACTATGGCTACACCTTC
.	.	TRBV20-1	TRBJ1-2	CSAFRVDGYTF	TGCAGTGCGTTCAGGGTTGATGGCTACACCTTC
.	TRBD2	TRBV4-1	TRBJ2-1	CASQATSGLWGQFF	TGCGCCAGCCAAGCGACTAGCGGTCTTTGGGGGCAGTTCTTC
.	.	TRBV6-5	TRBJ1-4	CASGSLGGTNEKLFF	TGTGCCAGCGGCTCTTTAGGCGGAACTAATGAAAAACTGTTTTTT
few	.	TRBV4-1	TRBJ2-1	CASGIFHEQFF	TGCGCCAGCGGTATATTTCATGAGCAGTTCTTC
.	.	TRBV5-1	TRBJ2-1	CASSPRTDQFF	TGCGCCAGCAGCCCGAGGACTGATCAGTTCTTC
.	TRBD1	TRBV18	TRBJ1-5	CASSGTGDQQPQHF	TGTGCCAGCTCGGGGACAGGGGATCAACAGCCCCAGCATTTT
few	.	TRBV7-2	TRBJ2-2	CASRAGIMDTGELFF	TGTGCCAGCAGGGCCGGGATCATGGACACCGGGGAGCTGTTTTTT
.	TRBD1	TRBV7-9	TRBJ1-1	CASSLFGTGETEAFF	TGTGCCAGCAGCTTATTCGGGACAGGGGAAACTGAAGCTTTCTTT